The 28 T cell receptor beta chains below all came from one sample that was sequenced in a study of PD-L1 blockade in urothelial cancer. Measured with immunoSEQ multiplex PCR; TCRdb has only the in-frame clones, and not every one. Of around 80,000 clones detected, around 93% appear once; the ten largest clones hold 0.87%. Time point: peripheral blood 6 weeks after treatment start. The specimen was PBMCs, collected around atezolizumab (anti-PD-L1) treatment. Receptors were obtained from a woman older than 75 with urothelial cancer.

The chain uses TRBV11-2 and TRBJ2-7, with TRBD2 matching over 7 bases. The CDR3 is 16 amino acids. V gave up 0 bases and J gave up 0 bases; unmatched junction bases: 5. The germline V gene has CDR1 SGHAT and CDR2 FQNNGV. CDR3 nucleotides: TGTGCCAGCAGCTTAGACTCCCCGGGGGGCTCCTACGAGCAGTACTTC. Translated, it gives CASSLDSPGGSYEQYF.

The V gene is TRBV7-9, the J gene TRBJ2-3; D unclear. Trimming pared 5 bases from V and 5 bases from J, leaving 11 bases between. Germline V gene sequence: CDR1 SEHNR, CDR2 FQNEAQ (reference sequence). This CDR3 region has 13 residues. The CDR3 DNA reads TGTGCCAGCAGCAAACCCCCGGGAGATACGCAGTATTTT. Its translation: CASSKPPGDTQYF.

This clone occurred once. The chain uses TRBV27 and TRBJ2-3, with TRBD2 identical over 8 bases. V lost 8 bases and J lost 7; bases outside the gene matches: 20. Germline V gives CDR1 MNHEY, CDR2 SMNVEV (reference sequence). The CDR3 length is 17 residues. The CDR3 is CASARMTDLAGAHTQYF. CDR3 sequence (DNA): TGTGCCAGCGCGAGGATGACAGATCTAGCGGGTGCTCATACGCAGTATTTT.

This clone came up a few times. The J gene is TRBJ1-1, the V gene TRBV29-1, with 7 bases that match TRBD1. From germline, CDR1 is SQVTM and CDR2 ANQGSEA. Germline trimming cut 5 bases from V and 0 bases from J; bases unmatched to any gene: 6. The CDR3 spans 14 residues. CDR3 bases: TGCAGCGTTAGACAGGGCTCCATGAACACTGAAGCTTTCTTT. Encoded protein: CSVRQGSMNTEAFF. Combining the CDR3 with reference TRBV29-1 and TRBJ1-1 gives the whole variable domain SAVISQKPSRDICQRGTSLTIQCQVDSQVTMMFWYRQQPGQSLTLIATANQGSEATYESGFVIDKFPISRPNLTFSTLTVSNMSPEDSSIYLCSVRQGSMNTEAFFGQGTRLTVV.

This clone was recorded once. The chain joins TRBV15 to TRBJ2-1, with TRBD2 as a possible D gene (6 bases). From germline, CDR1 is LNHNV and CDR2 YYDKDF (reference sequence). The CDR3 loop spans 15 amino acids. The V gene lost 6 bases and the J gene lost 2 bases, with 14 bases spanning the gap. This CDR3 is CATSGGSGTYNEQFF. The CDR3 nucleotides read TGTGCCACCAGTGGAGGGAGTGGTACCTACAATGAGCAGTTCTTC.

The chain joins TRBV5-1 to TRBJ2-1, with D possibly TRBD2 on 5 matching bases. Trimming left V 2 bases short and J 0 bases short, with 9 bases between. CDR1 and CDR2 from the germline V gene are SGHRS and YFSETQ. The CDR3 runs to 15 residues. CDR3 sequence: CASSLAESSYNEQFF. CDR3 in DNA: TGCGCCAGCAGCTTAGCGGAGAGCTCCTACAATGAGCAGTTCTTC.

This clone was recorded only once. This rearrangement joins TRBV27 to TRBJ2-3; TRBD2 agrees at 11 bases. The CDR3 spans 15 residues. Looked up from germline, CDR1 is MNHEY and CDR2 is SMNVEV (reference sequence). Trimming took 6 bases from V and 2 from J; bases not matched to a gene: 4. The CDR3 loop is CASSSSGRTTDTQYF. DNA for the CDR3: TGTGCCAGCAGCTCTAGCGGGAGGACCACAGATACGCAGTATTTT.

For this clone: In this CDR3 the conserved last residue, phenylalanine or tryptophan, is missing, so a read error is likely. V is TRBV30 and J is TRBJ1-1; D is ambiguous. Germline V gene sequence: CDR1 GTSNPN, CDR2 SVGIG (reference sequence). This CDR3 spans 11 amino acids. V lost 2 bases, J lost 5 bases, and 6 bases lay in between. This chain's CDR3 is CAWSLGTEAFL. The CDR3 region has the DNA TGTGCCTGGAGTCTTGGGACTGAAGCTTTCCTT.

This chain uses TRBV5-1 with TRBJ1-1; 7 nucleotides align to TRBD1. This CDR3 spans 14 amino acids. Germline trimming cut 5 bases from V and 0 bases from J; bases unmatched to any gene: 4. Germline V gene lookup returns CDR1 SGHRS and CDR2 YFSETQ. Here the CDR3 DNA reads TGCGCCAGCAGTCGGGACAGCATGAACACTGAAGCTTTCTTT. Amino acid sequence: CASSRDSMNTEAFF.

There are a few counts of this clone. The chain uses TRBV27 and TRBJ2-2; no reliable D call. The germline V gene encodes CDR1 MNHEY and CDR2 SMNVEV (reference sequence). The CDR3 loop spans 15 amino acids. V lost 2 bases and J lost 0, with 7 bases in between. The CDR3 loop reads CASSLQIANTGELFF. CDR3 sequence (DNA): TGTGCCAGCAGTTTACAAATAGCGAACACCGGGGAGCTGTTTTTT.

This clone was recorded a few times. V and J are TRBV6-1 and TRBJ2-2; 14 bases are a match to TRBD2. Germline values: CDR1 MNHNS, CDR2 SASEGT. V shed 2 bases and J 2 bases; nucleotides not matched to a gene: 4. This CDR3 has 18 residues. CDR3: CASSERLAGGQNTGELFF. The CDR3 coding sequence is TGTGCCAGCAGTGAACGACTAGCGGGAGGGCAAAACACCGGGGAGCTGTTTTTT.

V and J are TRBV10-2 and TRBJ2-7; TRBD2 matches 11 bases. The CDR3 length is 14 residues. The germline V gene has CDR1 WSHSY and CDR2 SAAADI. J gave up 6 bases and V 3 bases, and 4 bases lay outside the gene matches. CDR3: CASSELAGESEQYF. The DNA of the CDR3 is TGCGCCAGCAGTGAACTAGCGGGAGAAAGCGAGCAGTACTTC.

The sample holds one count of this clone. The CDR3 DNA follows: TGTGCCAGCAGTTTATCGGGACAGGGAATAGCTTTCTTT. This encodes CASSLSGQGIAFF. The J gene is TRBJ1-1, the V gene TRBV27; 9 bases align to TRBD1. V shed 0 bases and J 10 bases; nucleotides not matched to a gene: 3. Germline V gene data show CDR1 as MNHEY and CDR2 as SMNVEV (reference sequence). This CDR3 is built from 13 residues.

The chain is built from TRBV4-2 and TRBJ1-3; no clear D gene. V was cut by 0 bases and J by 1 base, with 16 bases left in between. This CDR3 spans 18 amino acids. Looked up from germline, CDR1 is LGHNA and CDR2 is YNFKEQ. The CDR3 loop is CASSQDSNRRTSGNTIYF. The CDR3 DNA reads TGTGCCAGCAGCCAAGATTCTAACCGTAGGACTTCTGGAAACACCATATATTTT.

The chain couples TRBV5-1 to TRBJ2-1; tentative D call: TRBD2 (5 bases). This CDR3 contains 16 residues. The V end was cut by 2 bases, the J end by 5 bases, with 17 bases between. Germline CDR1 reads SGHRS; CDR2 reads YFSETQ. The CDR3 sequence: CASSFTPPGGHNEQFF. The CDR3 DNA follows: TGCGCCAGCAGCTTTACCCCCCCAGGAGGCCACAATGAGCAGTTCTTC.

This clone was observed once. The rearrangement links TRBV5-1 to TRBJ1-3; D perhaps matches TRBD1 (5 bases). CDR3 length: 15 amino acids. Germline assignment: CDR1 SGHRS and CDR2 YFSETQ. Trimming shortened V by 1 base and J by 0 bases, and 8 bases separated the two germline ends. The CDR3 loop is CASSLQGLSGNTIYF. For the CDR3, the DNA is TGCGCCAGCAGCTTGCAGGGCCTCTCTGGAAACACCATATATTTT.

V and J are TRBV10-3 and TRBJ1-1, with D hard to call. Trimming stripped 0 bases from V and 8 bases from J, with 16 bases between. The CDR3 length is 15 residues. CDR1 is ENHRY and CDR2 is SYGVKD in the germline V gene. The CDR3 spells CAISESTDRSGEAFF. The CDR3 DNA follows: TGTGCCATCAGTGAGTCGACGGACCGCTCGGGGGAAGCTTTCTTT.

The genes are TRBV27 and TRBJ1-1, with D perhaps TRBD1 (5 bases). In germline, CDR1 is MNHEY, CDR2 SMNVEV (reference sequence). Trimming cost V 3 bases and J 4 bases, with 9 bases left between them. This CDR3 is 13 amino acids long. The CDR3 DNA follows: TGTGCCAGCAGTTTCATCGGGGGCACTGAAGCTTTCTTT. It specifies CASSFIGGTEAFF.

The CDR3 sequence is CASSASSGSYNEQFF. In DNA, the CDR3 is TGTGCCAGCAGCGCTTCTAGCGGCTCCTACAATGAGCAGTTCTTC. The chain combines TRBV11-2 with TRBJ2-1, with 7 positions matching TRBD2. Germline V CDR1 and CDR2: SGHAT, FQNNGV. The trim removed 5 bases at V and 0 bases at J, leaving 4 bases unmatched. The CDR3 has 15 amino acids.

Only a few counts were recorded for this clone. The junction departs from germline at one end; a sequencing error may be responsible. The J gene is TRBJ2-7, the V gene TRBV29-1; 11 bases fit TRBD1. Per germline, CDR1 SQVTM and CDR2 ANQGSEA. This CDR3 contains 12 residues. CDR3 DNA sequence: TGCAGCGTTGAATCCCCGGACAGGGGGCTAGAGTTC. It encodes CSVESPDRGLEF.

This chain joins TRBV5-4 and TRBJ2-7; no clear D gene. The CDR3 has 13 residues. The germline CDR1 and CDR2 sequences are SGHNT and YYREEE (reference sequence). V dropped 0 bases and J dropped 0 bases, with 4 bases sitting between them. CDR3 protein: CASSLVSSYEQYF. The DNA for the CDR3 is TGTGCCAGCAGCTTGGTTAGCTCCTACGAGCAGTACTTC.

This chain uses TRBV28 with TRBJ2-1; no definite D call. This CDR3 has 12 amino acids. Trimming pared 8 bases from V and 9 bases from J, leaving 14 bases between. The V gene's germline CDR1 is MDHEN and CDR2 SYDVKM. The CDR3 is CASLRPFGEQFF. The CDR3 region has the DNA TGTGCCAGCCTTCGCCCGTTCGGTGAGCAGTTCTTC.

The chain uses TRBV6-6 and TRBJ1-2, with D maybe TRBD1 (5 bases). Germline assignment: CDR1 MNHNY and CDR2 SVGAGI (reference sequence). The CDR3 covers 13 residues. The V gene lost 7 bases and the J gene lost 0 bases, with 9 bases spanning the gap. Here the CDR3 reads CASKETANYGYTF. DNA for the CDR3: TGTGCCAGCAAAGAGACAGCTAACTATGGCTACACCTTC.

The chain employs TRBV19 and TRBJ2-7; TRBD1 matches 9 bases. The V gene's germline CDR1 is LNHDA and CDR2 SQIVND (reference sequence). The CDR3 is 15 residues long. In DNA form, the CDR3 reads TGTGCGTGTGGGGGTTCTGGGACAGGGAACTACGAGCAGTACTTC. Its translation: CACGGSGTGNYEQYF.

The chain carries TRBV5-8 and TRBJ2-3; D is uncertain. V shed 0 bases and J shed 2 bases, with 10 bases lying between them. CDR1 is SGHTS and CDR2 is YDEGEE in the germline V gene. The CDR3 loop spans 15 amino acids. CDR3 residues: CASSLGAGLTDTQYF. The CDR3 DNA reads TGTGCCAGCAGCTTGGGGGCAGGCCTCACAGATACGCAGTATTTT.

This chain joins TRBV7-9 and TRBJ2-7; D possibly corresponds to TRBD2 (5 bases). The CDR3 runs to 14 residues. Germline V lookup: CDR1 SEHNR, CDR2 FQNEAQ (reference sequence). Trimming shortened V by 5 bases and J by 8 bases, and 19 bases separated the two germline ends. This CDR3 reads CASSPDSIGRQQYF. CDR3 sequence (DNA): TGTGCCAGCAGCCCGGACTCAATCGGGCGACAGCAGTACTTC.

This chain uses TRBV27 with TRBJ1-2, with 8 bases that match TRBD1. The CDR3 sequence is 15 residues long. V lost 8 bases and J lost 8; bases outside the gene matches: 16. Germline V gene lookup returns CDR1 MNHEY and CDR2 SMNVEV (reference sequence). The CDR3 sequence is CASSPGQGFHPGYTF. The CDR3 bases are TGTGCCAGCTCCCCCGGACAGGGCTTTCATCCGGGCTACACCTTC.

V gene TRBV5-1 combines with J gene TRBJ2-3, with D tentatively TRBD1 (7 bases). V lost 3 bases and J lost 0, with 11 bases in between. In germline, CDR1 is SGHRS, CDR2 YFSETQ. The CDR3 covers 15 residues. CDR3 sequence: CASSSGGISTDTQYF. For the CDR3, the DNA is TGCGCCAGCAGCTCAGGGGGGATTAGCACAGATACGCAGTATTTT.